One and the same sample provided the 19 T cell receptor beta chains below, sequenced in a study of cytomegalovirus exposure and HLA in healthy donors. Vbeta (60) and Jbeta (13) primers were used in the PCR. Produced via immunoSEQ multiplex PCR; TCRdb's table is partial and in-frame only. Of some 170,000 clones in the sample, about four fifths were seen once. Sequenced material: PBMCs. Receptors were obtained from a woman younger than 30 in good health and CMV-seropositive.

This chain links TRBV5-1 with TRBJ2-7, with 11 bases matching TRBD2. The CDR3 runs 16 residues. With 0 bases clipped from V and 6 bases from J, the junction kept 8 bases outside the gene matches. CDR1 and CDR2 (germline): SGHRS, YFSETQ. CDR3 protein: CASSLVLAGGSGEQYF. CDR3 bases: TGCGCCAGCAGCTTGGTGCTAGCGGGGGGTTCGGGCGAGCAGTACTTC.

The chain is built from TRBV5-4 and TRBJ2-2; D not resolved. The CDR3 runs 11 residues. Per germline, CDR1 SGHNT and CDR2 YYREEE (reference sequence). The V gene lost 5 bases and the J gene lost 14 bases, with 13 bases spanning the gap. The CDR3 coding sequence is TGTGCCAGCAGTCGTGGTAGCCTACTGTTTTTT. Amino acids: CASSRGSLLFF.

This clone was detected once. The chain joins TRBV5-1 to TRBJ2-1; D is unresolved. Germline CDR1 is SGHRS and CDR2 is YFSETQ. The CDR3 extends over 13 amino acids. Trimming left V 4 bases short and J 3 bases short, with 8 bases between. CDR3: CASSTDIYNEQFF. The CDR3 bases are TGCGCCAGCAGCACCGACATCTACAATGAGCAGTTCTTC.

The chain links TRBV2 to TRBJ2-3; D is ambiguous. Germline V gives CDR1 SNHLY, CDR2 FYNNEI. Trimming stripped 4 bases from V and 4 bases from J, with 6 bases between. This CDR3 spans 12 amino acids. CDR3: CASSGSADTQYF. For the CDR3, the DNA is TGTGCCAGCAGTGGTTCTGCAGATACGCAGTATTTT.

The rearrangement joins TRBV19 to TRBJ2-3, with D maybe TRBD2 (6 bases). The V end was cut by 5 bases, the J end by 2 bases, with 11 bases between. This CDR3 has 14 amino acids. Germline V CDR1 and CDR2: LNHDA, SQIVND (reference sequence). CDR3 DNA sequence: TGTGCCAGTAGTTCCCGGGACTTCACAGATACGCAGTATTTT. Translating gives CASSSRDFTDTQYF.

This chain uses TRBV6-6 with TRBJ2-1; perhaps TRBD2 as D (7 bases). CDR1 MNHNY and CDR2 SVGAGI come from the germline V gene (reference sequence). The CDR3 sequence is 14 residues long. V was cut by 6 bases and J by 3 bases, with 12 bases left in between. In DNA form, the CDR3 reads TGTGCCAGCAGGGGGGGGCGAAACTACAATGAGCAGTTCTTC. It is translated as CASRGGRNYNEQFF.

This rearrangement joins TRBV23-1 to TRBJ2-2; 7 nucleotides agree with TRBD1. TRBV23-1 is sorted into the ORF group, with uncertain function. J lost 0 bases, V lost 5 bases, and 6 bases had no gene match. CDR3 length: 16 amino acids. The CDR3 nucleotides read TGCGCCAGCAGTAAAGGGGGCCTGACGAACACCGGGGAGCTGTTTTTT. It translates to CASSKGGLTNTGELFF.

In this sample, this clone turned up a few times. The rearrangement links TRBV4-1 to TRBJ2-2, with D perhaps TRBD2 (5 bases). This CDR3 has 15 residues. Trimming removed 0 bases at V and 6 bases at J, with 11 bases between. Germline loops: CDR1 MGHRA, CDR2 YSYEKL. CDR3 sequence (DNA): TGCGCCAGCAGCCAAGATCAACTAGTCGCCGGGGAGCTGTTTTTT. Encoded protein: CASSQDQLVAGELFF.

J is TRBJ1-6 and V is TRBV7-2, with a tentative D call TRBD1 (5 bases). V dropped 4 bases and J dropped 9 bases, with 16 bases sitting between them. The CDR3 covers 15 residues. Germline V gives CDR1 SGHTA, CDR2 FQGNSA. CDR3 bases: TGTGCCAGCAGCTCCTTGACAGCCGGGCCTTCACCCCTCCACTTT. Protein: CASSSLTAGPSPLHF. The full variable domain, completed using reference TRBV7-2 and TRBJ1-6, is GAGVSQSPSNKVTEKGKDVELRCDPISGHTALYWYRQSLGQGLEFLIYFQGNSAPDKSGLPSDRFSAERTGGSVSTLTIQRTQQEDSAVYLCASSSLTAGPSPLHFGNGTRLTVT.

CDR3 sequence reads: CASSRDTDTQYF. DNA of the CDR3: TGCGCCAGCAGCCGCGACACAGATACGCAGTATTTT. This sequence joins TRBV5-1 and TRBJ2-3; D is undetermined. V was trimmed by 4 bases and J by 2 bases, leaving 5 bases between them. The CDR3 consists of 12 residues. Germline V CDR1 and CDR2: SGHRS, YFSETQ.

This chain uses TRBV18 with TRBJ2-5; perhaps TRBD1 as D (6 bases). Between the trimmed V and J ends, which lost 2 bases and 1 base, there was a span of 14 bases. Germline CDR1 reads KGHSH; CDR2 reads LQKENI. The CDR3 runs to 16 residues. The CDR3 nucleotides are TGTGCCAGCTCACCATTCGCAGGGGCGCGCCAAGAGACCCAGTACTTC. Its protein product is CASSPFAGARQETQYF.

In nucleotides, the CDR3 is TGTGCCAGCAGTGACGGGCGGGGGGGCGCAGATACGCAGTATTTT. Translating it yields CASSDGRGGADTQYF. The chain recombines TRBV6-4 with TRBJ2-3; 9 nucleotides agree with TRBD2. V shed 2 bases and J 4 bases; nucleotides not matched to a gene: 4. This CDR3 comprises 15 residues. Germline CDR1 reads MRHNA; CDR2 reads SNTAGT.

V usage is TRBV25-1 and J usage is TRBJ2-7; maybe TRBD1 (6 bases). The V gene lost 5 bases and the J gene lost 1 base, with 18 bases spanning the gap. Germline V gives CDR1 MGHDK, CDR2 SYGVNS. The CDR3 runs to 16 residues. The CDR3 here is CASSPIGQTGSYEQYF. Here the CDR3 DNA reads TGTGCCAGCAGTCCAATAGGACAGACCGGATCCTACGAGCAGTACTTC.

The gene calls are TRBV27 and TRBJ1-1; the D gene is possibly TRBD1 (5 bases). Trimming removed 4 bases at V and 1 base at J, with 7 bases between. The CDR3 is made up of 13 amino acids. The germline CDR1 and CDR2 sequences are MNHEY and SMNVEV (reference sequence). CDR3 residues: CASSWGENTEAFF. For the CDR3, the DNA is TGTGCCAGCAGTTGGGGGGAGAACACTGAAGCTTTCTTT.

The chain employs TRBV14 and TRBJ2-7; no clear D gene. V gave up 1 base and J gave up 6 bases, with 7 bases separating them. Looked up from germline, CDR1 is SGHDN and CDR2 is FVKESK. The length of the CDR3 is 12 residues. CDR3 protein: CASSQGALEQYF. In DNA form, the CDR3 reads TGTGCCAGCAGCCAAGGTGCGCTCGAGCAGTACTTC. Full variable domain (remainder filled in from reference TRBV14 and TRBJ2-7): EAGVTQFPSHSVIEKGQTVTLRCDPISGHDNLYWYRRVMGKEIKFLLHFVKESKQDESGMPNNRFLAERTGGTYSTLKVQPAELEDSGVYFCASSQGALEQYFGPGTRLTVT.

The rearrangement uses TRBV2 and TRBJ1-1; weak D call: TRBD1 (6 bases). Trimming stripped 5 bases from V and 6 bases from J, with 10 bases between. The CDR3 has 12 residues. Per germline, CDR1 SNHLY and CDR2 FYNNEI. DNA for the CDR3: TGTGCCAGCAGTTCCGGACAGCCTGAAGCTTTCTTT. Its protein is CASSSGQPEAFF.

The rearrangement uses TRBV11-1 and TRBJ1-4; no definite D call. The ends were cut back, 6 bases at V and 7 bases at J, with 18 bases in the middle. Germline V lookup: CDR1 SGHAT, CDR2 FQDESV (reference sequence). The CDR3 contains 15 residues. CDR3 DNA: TGTGCCAGCAGTTCGAACGGGGTGCGGTCTGAAAAACTGTTTTTT. Protein: CASSSNGVRSEKLFF.

The chain carries TRBV18 and TRBJ1-2; D possibly corresponds to TRBD1 (6 bases). The CDR3 covers 13 residues. Looked up from germline, CDR1 is KGHSH and CDR2 is LQKENI. Between the trimmed V and J ends, which lost 3 bases and 4 bases, there was a span of 9 bases. Here the CDR3 DNA reads TGTGCCAGCTCACCCGGACAGTCCTATGGCTACACCTTC. Translated: CASSPGQSYGYTF.

The rearrangement links TRBV4-1 to TRBJ2-5, with D maybe TRBD2 (5 bases). Trimming shortened V by 1 base and J by 4 bases, and 16 bases separated the two germline ends. The CDR3 totals 16 residues. CDR1 MGHRA and CDR2 YSYEKL come from the germline V gene. The CDR3 region has the DNA TGCGCCAGCAGCCAAGTTATTGAGGGTAGGAGAGAGACCCAGTACTTC. This encodes CASSQVIEGRRETQYF.